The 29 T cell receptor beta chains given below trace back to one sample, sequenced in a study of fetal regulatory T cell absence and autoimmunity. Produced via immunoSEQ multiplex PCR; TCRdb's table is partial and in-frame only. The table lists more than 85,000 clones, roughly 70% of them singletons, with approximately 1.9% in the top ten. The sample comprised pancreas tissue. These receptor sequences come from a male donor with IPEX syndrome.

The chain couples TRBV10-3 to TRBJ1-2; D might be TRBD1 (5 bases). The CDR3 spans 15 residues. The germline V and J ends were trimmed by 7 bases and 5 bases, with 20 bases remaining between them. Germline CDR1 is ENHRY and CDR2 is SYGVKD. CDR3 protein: CAITPTDAGRYGYTF. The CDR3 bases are TGTGCCATCACCCCGACCGATGCAGGGAGATATGGCTACACCTTC.

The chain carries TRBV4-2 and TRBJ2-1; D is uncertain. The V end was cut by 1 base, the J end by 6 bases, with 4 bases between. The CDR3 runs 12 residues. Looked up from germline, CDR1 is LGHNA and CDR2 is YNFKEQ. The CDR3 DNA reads TGTGCCAGCAGCCAAGTCGGCAATGAGCAGTTCTTC. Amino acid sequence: CASSQVGNEQFF.

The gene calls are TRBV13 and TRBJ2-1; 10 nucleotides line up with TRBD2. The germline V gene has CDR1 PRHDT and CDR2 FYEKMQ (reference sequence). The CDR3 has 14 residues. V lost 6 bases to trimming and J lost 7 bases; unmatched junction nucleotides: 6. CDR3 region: CASRLTSGINEQFF. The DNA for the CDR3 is TGTGCCAGCAGACTTACTAGCGGGATTAATGAGCAGTTCTTC.

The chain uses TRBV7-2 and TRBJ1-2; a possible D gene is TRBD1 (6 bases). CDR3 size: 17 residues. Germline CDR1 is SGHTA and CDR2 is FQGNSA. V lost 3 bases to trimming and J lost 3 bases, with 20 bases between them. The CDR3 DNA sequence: TGTGCCAGCAGCTTCCCCTCCGGGGGGGCGCCTCACTATGGCTACACCTTC. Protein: CASSFPSGGAPHYGYTF.

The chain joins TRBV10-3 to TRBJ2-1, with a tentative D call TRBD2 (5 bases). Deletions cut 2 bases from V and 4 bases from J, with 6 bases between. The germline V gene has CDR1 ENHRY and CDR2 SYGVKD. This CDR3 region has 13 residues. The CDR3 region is CAISERGYNEQFF. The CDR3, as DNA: TGTGCCATCAGTGAGCGGGGATACAATGAGCAGTTCTTC.

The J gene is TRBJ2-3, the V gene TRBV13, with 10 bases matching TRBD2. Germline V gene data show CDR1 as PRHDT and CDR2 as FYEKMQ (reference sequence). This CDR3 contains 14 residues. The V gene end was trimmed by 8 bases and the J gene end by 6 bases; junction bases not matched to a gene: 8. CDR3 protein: CASLPSGGEDTQYF. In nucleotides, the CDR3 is TGTGCCAGCCTCCCAAGCGGGGGGGAGGATACGCAGTATTTT.

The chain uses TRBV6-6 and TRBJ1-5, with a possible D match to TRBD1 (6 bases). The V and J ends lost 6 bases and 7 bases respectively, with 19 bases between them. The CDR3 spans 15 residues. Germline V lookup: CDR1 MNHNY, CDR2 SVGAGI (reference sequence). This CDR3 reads CASSHAFGRGQPQHF. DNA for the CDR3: TGTGCCAGCAGCCACGCTTTCGGAAGGGGGCAGCCCCAGCATTTT.

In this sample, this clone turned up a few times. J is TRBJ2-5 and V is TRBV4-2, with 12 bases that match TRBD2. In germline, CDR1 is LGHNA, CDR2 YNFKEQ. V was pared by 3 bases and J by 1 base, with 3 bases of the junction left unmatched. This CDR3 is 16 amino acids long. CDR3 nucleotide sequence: TGTGCCAGCAGCCAGGGACTAGCGGGTCTCCAAGAGACCCAGTACTTC. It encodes CASSQGLAGLQETQYF.

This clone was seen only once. The CDR3 reads CASSQVSGWTEAFF. The DNA for the CDR3 is TGCGCCAGCAGCCAAGTGTCGGGTTGGACTGAAGCTTTCTTT. The rearrangement links TRBV4-1 to TRBJ1-1; D is unresolved. Germline loops: CDR1 MGHRA, CDR2 YSYEKL. Trimming pared 1 base from V and 5 bases from J, leaving 11 bases between. The CDR3 covers 14 residues.

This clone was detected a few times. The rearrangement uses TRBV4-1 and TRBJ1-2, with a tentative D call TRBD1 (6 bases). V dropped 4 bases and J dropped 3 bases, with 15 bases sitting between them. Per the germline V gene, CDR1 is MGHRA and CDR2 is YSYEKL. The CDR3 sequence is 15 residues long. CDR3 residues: CASSLQAGDDYGYTF. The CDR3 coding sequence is TGCGCCAGCAGCCTCCAGGCAGGGGATGACTATGGCTACACCTTC.

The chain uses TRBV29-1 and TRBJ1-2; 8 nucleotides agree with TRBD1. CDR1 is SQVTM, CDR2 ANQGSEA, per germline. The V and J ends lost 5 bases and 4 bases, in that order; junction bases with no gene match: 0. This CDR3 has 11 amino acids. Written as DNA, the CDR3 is TGCAGCGTTACAGGGGGCTATGGCTACACCTTC. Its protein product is CSVTGGYGYTF.

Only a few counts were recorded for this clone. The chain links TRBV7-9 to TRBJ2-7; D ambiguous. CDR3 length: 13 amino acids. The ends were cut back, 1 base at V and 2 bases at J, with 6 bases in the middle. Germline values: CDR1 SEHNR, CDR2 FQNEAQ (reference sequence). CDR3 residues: CASSLDKTYEQYF. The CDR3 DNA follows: TGTGCCAGCAGCTTAGACAAAACCTACGAGCAGTACTTC.

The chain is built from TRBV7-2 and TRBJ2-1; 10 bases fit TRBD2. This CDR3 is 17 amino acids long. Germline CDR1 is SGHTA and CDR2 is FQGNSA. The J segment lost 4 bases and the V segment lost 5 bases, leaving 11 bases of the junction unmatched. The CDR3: CASSIRLGTSVYNEQFF. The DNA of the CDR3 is TGTGCCAGCAGCATAAGATTGGGGACTAGCGTTTACAATGAGCAGTTCTTC.

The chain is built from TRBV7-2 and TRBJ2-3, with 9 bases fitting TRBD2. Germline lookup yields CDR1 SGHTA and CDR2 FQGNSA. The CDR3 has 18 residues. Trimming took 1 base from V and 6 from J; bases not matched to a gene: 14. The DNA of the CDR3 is TGTGCCAGCAGCTTAGTATCGTTCTGGGCGGGAGGGTACGATACGCAGTATTTT. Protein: CASSLVSFWAGGYDTQYF.

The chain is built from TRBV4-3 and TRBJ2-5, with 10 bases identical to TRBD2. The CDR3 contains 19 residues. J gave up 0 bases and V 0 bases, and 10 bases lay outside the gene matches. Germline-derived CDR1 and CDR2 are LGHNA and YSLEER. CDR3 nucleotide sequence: TGCGCCAGCAGCCAAGACTACGGACTAGCGGACCGGTACCAAGAGACCCAGTACTTC. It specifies CASSQDYGLADRYQETQYF.

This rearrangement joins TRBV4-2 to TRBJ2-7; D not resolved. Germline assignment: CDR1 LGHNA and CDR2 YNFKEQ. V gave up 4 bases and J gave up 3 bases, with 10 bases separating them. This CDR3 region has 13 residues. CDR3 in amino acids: CASSPYYSYEQYF. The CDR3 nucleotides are TGTGCCAGCAGCCCCTACTACAGCTACGAGCAGTACTTC.

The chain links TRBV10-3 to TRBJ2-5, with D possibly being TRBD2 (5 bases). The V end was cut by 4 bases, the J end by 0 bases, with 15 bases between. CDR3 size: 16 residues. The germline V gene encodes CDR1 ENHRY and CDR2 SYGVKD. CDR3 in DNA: TGTGCCATCAGTGGCACGGGGATTGAGAACCAAGAGACCCAGTACTTC. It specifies CAISGTGIENQETQYF.

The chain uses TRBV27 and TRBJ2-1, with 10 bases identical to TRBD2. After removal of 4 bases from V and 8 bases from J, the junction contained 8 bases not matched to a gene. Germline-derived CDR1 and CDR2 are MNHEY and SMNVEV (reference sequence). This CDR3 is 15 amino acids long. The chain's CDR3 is CASSYSGRARDEQFF. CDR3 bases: TGTGCCAGCAGTTACAGCGGGAGGGCCCGGGATGAGCAGTTCTTC.

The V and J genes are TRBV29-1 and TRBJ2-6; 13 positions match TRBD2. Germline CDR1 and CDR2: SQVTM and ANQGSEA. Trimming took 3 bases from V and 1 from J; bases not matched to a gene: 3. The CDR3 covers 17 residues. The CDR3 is CSVESTSGRSGANVLTF. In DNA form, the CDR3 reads TGCAGCGTTGAGTCGACTAGCGGGAGGTCTGGGGCCAACGTCCTGACTTTC.

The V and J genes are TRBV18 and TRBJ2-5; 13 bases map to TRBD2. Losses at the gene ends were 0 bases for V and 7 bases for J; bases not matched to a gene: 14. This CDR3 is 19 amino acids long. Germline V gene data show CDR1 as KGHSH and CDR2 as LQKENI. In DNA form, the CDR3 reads TGTGCCAGCTCACCACCCTTACGACTAGCGGGGGGTCGCCTGGGGACCCAGTACTTC. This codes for CASSPPLRLAGGRLGTQYF.

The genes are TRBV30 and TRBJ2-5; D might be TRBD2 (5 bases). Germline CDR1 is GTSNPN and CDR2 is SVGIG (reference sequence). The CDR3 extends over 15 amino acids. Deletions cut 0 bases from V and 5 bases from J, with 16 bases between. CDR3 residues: CAWSVLDWIMETQYF. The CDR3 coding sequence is TGTGCCTGGAGTGTTCTGGACTGGATCATGGAGACCCAGTACTTC. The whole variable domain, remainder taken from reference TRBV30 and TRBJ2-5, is SQTIHQWPATLVQPVGSPLSLECTVEGTSNPNLYWYRQAAGRGLQLLFYSVGIGQISSEVPQNLSASRPQDRQFILSSKKLLLSDSGFYLCAWSVLDWIMETQYFGPGTRLLVL.

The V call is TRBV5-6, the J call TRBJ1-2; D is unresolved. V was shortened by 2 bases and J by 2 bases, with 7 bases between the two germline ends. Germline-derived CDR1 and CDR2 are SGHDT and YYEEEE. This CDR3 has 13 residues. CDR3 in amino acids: CASSFRENYGYTF. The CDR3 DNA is TGTGCCAGCAGCTTCCGGGAGAACTATGGCTACACCTTC.

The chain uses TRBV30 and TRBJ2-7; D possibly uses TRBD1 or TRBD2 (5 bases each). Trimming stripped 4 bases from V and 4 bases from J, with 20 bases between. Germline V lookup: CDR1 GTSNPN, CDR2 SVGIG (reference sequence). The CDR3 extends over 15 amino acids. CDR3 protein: CAWTRWGPSGYEQYF. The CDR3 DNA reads TGTGCCTGGACCCGGTGGGGACCCTCGGGGTACGAGCAGTACTTC. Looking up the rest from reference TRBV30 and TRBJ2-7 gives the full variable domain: SQTIHQWPATLVQPVGSPLSLECTVEGTSNPNLYWYRQAAGRGLQLLFYSVGIGQISSEVPQNLSASRPQDRQFILSSKKLLLSDSGFYLCAWTRWGPSGYEQYFGPGTRLTVT.

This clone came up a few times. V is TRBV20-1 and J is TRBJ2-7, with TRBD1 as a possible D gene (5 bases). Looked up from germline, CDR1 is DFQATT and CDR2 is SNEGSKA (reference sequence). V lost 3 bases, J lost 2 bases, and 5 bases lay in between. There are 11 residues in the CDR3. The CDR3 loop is CSARTAYEQYF. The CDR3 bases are TGCAGTGCTAGGACAGCCTACGAGCAGTACTTC.

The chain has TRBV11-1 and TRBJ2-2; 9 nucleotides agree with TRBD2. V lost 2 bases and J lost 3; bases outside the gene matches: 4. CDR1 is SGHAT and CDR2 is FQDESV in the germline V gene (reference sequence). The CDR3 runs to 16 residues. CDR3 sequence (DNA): TGTGCCAGCAGCTTATGGTCTAGCGGGGACACCGGGGAGCTGTTTTTT. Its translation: CASSLWSSGDTGELFF. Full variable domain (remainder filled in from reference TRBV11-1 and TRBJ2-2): EAEVAQSPRYKITEKSQAVAFWCDPISGHATLYWYRQILGQGPELLVQFQDESVVDDSQLPKDRFSAERLKGVDSTLKIQPAELGDSAMYLCASSLWSSGDTGELFFGEGSRLTVL.

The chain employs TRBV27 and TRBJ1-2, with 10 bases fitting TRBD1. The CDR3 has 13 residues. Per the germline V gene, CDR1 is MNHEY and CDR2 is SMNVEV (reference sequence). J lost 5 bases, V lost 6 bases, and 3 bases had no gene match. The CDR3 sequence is CASRDRGLYGYTF. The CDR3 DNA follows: TGTGCCAGCAGAGACAGGGGGCTTTATGGCTACACCTTC.

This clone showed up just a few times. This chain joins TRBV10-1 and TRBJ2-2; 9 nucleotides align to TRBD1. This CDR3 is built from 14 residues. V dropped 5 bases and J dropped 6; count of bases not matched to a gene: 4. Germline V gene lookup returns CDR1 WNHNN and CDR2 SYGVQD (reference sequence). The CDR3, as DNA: TGCGCCAGCAGTCGGAGACAGGGGGCCGGGGAGCTGTTTTTT. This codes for CASSRRQGAGELFF.

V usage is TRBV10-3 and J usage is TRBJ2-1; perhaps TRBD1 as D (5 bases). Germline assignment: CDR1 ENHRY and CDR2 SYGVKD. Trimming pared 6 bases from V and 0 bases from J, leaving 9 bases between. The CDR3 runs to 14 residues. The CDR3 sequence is CAISDSPSYNEQFF. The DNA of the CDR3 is TGTGCCATCAGCGACAGTCCCTCCTACAATGAGCAGTTCTTC.

Here the CDR3 reads CASSEGFRRLDEAFF. CDR3 sequence (DNA): TGTGCCAGCAGTGAGGGGTTTAGGAGGCTGGATGAAGCTTTCTTT. The chain employs TRBV2 and TRBJ1-1; D gene unclear. V lost 3 bases and J lost 7, with 18 bases in between. The CDR3 consists of 15 residues. Per germline, CDR1 SNHLY and CDR2 FYNNEI.